One sample yielded the 12 T cell receptor beta chains listed below, sequenced in a study of Ad26.COV2.S vaccination and SARS-CoV-2 variants. Treatment: approximately 18 received Ad26.COV2.S at low or high dose, single or two shots; several received placebo; per-sample allocation not given. After the first vaccine or placebo injection, samples were drawn on day 63. Assay: immunoSEQ multiplex PCR; the TCRdb copy retains only in-frame clones and omits some. Of 350,000 to 500,000 clones listed, about 90% are singletons. The specimen was peripheral blood, collected in a trial of Ad26.COV2.S vaccine versus placebo. Receptors originate from a person between 18 and 59 years old who received the Ad26.COV2.S COVID-19 vaccine or a placebo.

This clone occurred a few times. The CDR3 DNA follows: TGTGCCAGCAGTTACTTCGCGGGGCCCTACAATGAGCAGTTCTTC. The encoded protein is CASSYFAGPYNEQFF. The chain combines TRBV6-2 or TRBV6-3 with TRBJ2-1, with D maybe TRBD2 (6 bases). Germline V lookup: CDR1 MNHEY, CDR2 SVGEGT. There are 15 residues in the CDR3. Between the trimmed V and J ends, which lost 1 base and 2 bases, there was a span of 9 bases.

The CDR3: CASSTGQGFYEQYF. The CDR3 DNA follows: TGCGCCAGCAGCACGGGACAGGGGTTCTACGAGCAGTACTTC. This chain links TRBV5-1 with TRBJ2-7, with 10 bases matching TRBD1. This CDR3 has 14 amino acids. Germline V gene data show CDR1 as SGHRS and CDR2 as YFSETQ. Germline trimming cut 4 bases from V and 3 bases from J; bases unmatched to any gene: 4.

The chain combines TRBV3-1 (or the pseudogene TRBV3-2) with TRBJ2-7; D unclear. With 1 base removed from V and 7 bases from J, the gap between germline ends came to 8 bases. CDR1 is LGHDT and CDR2 is YNNKEL in the germline V gene (reference sequence). This CDR3 has 12 residues. The CDR3 loop is CASSQGRKEQYF. DNA of the CDR3: TGTGCCAGCAGCCAAGGTAGGAAAGAGCAGTACTTC.

This sequence joins TRBV19 and TRBJ1-4; no reliable D call. Per the germline V gene, CDR1 is LNHDA and CDR2 is SQIVND (reference sequence). V was trimmed by 3 bases and J by 4 bases, leaving 18 bases between them. The CDR3 runs 17 residues. The chain's CDR3 is CASSIYAPLAGNEKLFF. The DNA of the CDR3 is TGTGCCAGTAGTATTTACGCGCCCCTGGCCGGTAATGAAAAACTGTTTTTT. The full variable domain, with the rest looked up from reference TRBV19 and TRBJ1-4, is DGGITQSPKYLFRKEGQNVTLSCEQNLNHDAMYWYRQDPGQGLRLIYYSQIVNDFQKGDIAEGYSVSREKKESFPLTVTSAQKNPTAFYLCASSIYAPLAGNEKLFFGSGTQLSVL.

With respect to this clone: The germline gene is not matched at one end of the junction; a read error may be the cause. This chain connects TRBV5-6 to TRBJ2-1, with 10 bases matching TRBD2. Germline V gene data show CDR1 as SGHDT and CDR2 as YYEEEE. The CDR3 length is 15 residues. As DNA, the CDR3 is TGTGCCAGCACCTTGACTAGCGGGCCTCACAATGAGCAGTTCTTC. Translation: CASTLTSGPHNEQFF.

Concerning this clone: The same CDR3 can be traced to other DNA sequences in this sample. The chain carries TRBV5-1 and TRBJ2-7, with D possibly matching TRBD1 (6 bases). Germline values: CDR1 SGHRS, CDR2 YFSETQ. The CDR3 has 12 amino acids. Trimming stripped 4 bases from V and 3 bases from J, with 8 bases between. The CDR3 region is CASSLQGYEQYF. The CDR3 DNA sequence: TGCGCCAGCAGCCTACAGGGCTACGAGCAGTACTTC.

The J gene is TRBJ1-5, the V gene TRBV27; a weak D match, TRBD1 (5 bases). The CDR3 is 16 amino acids. V lost 0 bases and J 8 bases, leaving 17 bases between the germline ends. Per germline, CDR1 MNHEY and CDR2 SMNVEV (reference sequence). The CDR3 loop reads CASSLSLGRLGEPQHF. CDR3 nucleotides: TGTGCCAGCAGTTTATCCCTGGGACGGCTAGGTGAGCCCCAGCATTTT.

The rearrangement joins TRBV19 to TRBJ1-2; a weak D match, TRBD1 (6 bases). The CDR3 is 14 residues long. Between the trimmed V and J ends, which lost 6 bases and 2 bases, there was a span of 13 bases. Germline V gene lookup returns CDR1 LNHDA and CDR2 SQIVND (reference sequence). In nucleotides, the CDR3 is TGTGCCAGTAGCCACAGGGTGAACAACTATGGCTACACCTTC. Translation: CASSHRVNNYGYTF.

The CDR3 nucleotides are TGTGCCAGCAGCCAATTCAGTCATCTGGTACAAGAGACCCAGTACTTC. Protein product: CASSQFSHLVQETQYF. The chain joins TRBV3-1 (or the pseudogene TRBV3-2) to TRBJ2-5; D is undetermined. With 2 bases removed from V and 2 bases from J, the gap between germline ends came to 15 bases. The CDR3 length is 16 residues. Germline V CDR1 and CDR2: LGHDT, YNNKEL (reference sequence).

The J gene is TRBJ1-6, the V gene TRBV6-5; a possible D gene is TRBD1 (6 bases). The V and J ends lost 8 bases and 4 bases respectively, with 12 bases between them. Germline values: CDR1 MNHEY, CDR2 SVGAGI. CDR3 size: 14 residues. The CDR3 nucleotides are TGTGCCAGCCGGGACATGACGTATAATTCACCCCTCCACTTT. Its protein is CASRDMTYNSPLHF.

This rearrangement joins TRBV27 to TRBJ2-3; 7 bases are a match to TRBD2. CDR1 is MNHEY, CDR2 SMNVEV, per germline (reference sequence). The CDR3 has 15 amino acids. Germline trimming cut 5 bases from V and 1 base from J; bases unmatched to any gene: 6. The CDR3 DNA reads TGTGCCAGCAGTGCACCTAGCGGCCGCACAGATACGCAGTATTTT. This translates into CASSAPSGRTDTQYF.

The chain has TRBV4-1 and TRBJ2-7, with 9 bases identical to TRBD1. Germline CDR1 is MGHRA and CDR2 is YSYEKL. The CDR3 runs to 14 residues. The J segment lost 3 bases and the V segment lost 1 base, leaving 1 base of the junction unmatched. CDR3 bases: TGCGCCAGCAGCCAAGGGACAGGGGACTACGAGCAGTACTTC. This sequence encodes CASSQGTGDYEQYF.